This paragraph covers one T cell receptor (beta chain) sequence. The sample is drawn from a study of blood T cell repertoires in COVID-19. Study-level background: Specimens from acute and convalescent COVID-19 originated in the United States, Italy and Spain. From T cells, B-cell-depleted T cells, or PBMCs came the material, which was cDNA or gDNA.

This table comes from immunoSEQ multiplex PCR, and its TCRdb copy is limited to in-frame clones, with some not included. Of roughly 250,000 clones listed, 80% to 90% were seen once; the top ten hold over 9.5%. Germline-derived CDR1 and CDR2 are LNHDA and SQIVND (reference sequence). The V and J ends lost 3 bases and 4 bases, in that order; junction bases with no gene match: 4. The CDR3 has 15 amino acids. It was during active infection that Seattle patients were enrolled and then longitudinally followed. This chain joins TRBV19 and TRBJ1-1; 11 bases agree with TRBD1. This sequence was found in a woman between 25 and 40 years old with COVID-19, enrolled during active disease. Material: peripheral blood. CDR3 in amino acids: CASSITGTGGTEAFF. CDR3 DNA: TGTGCCAGTAGTATCACAGGGACAGGGGGCACTGAAGCTTTCTTT. Full variable domain (missing parts from reference TRBV19 and TRBJ1-1): DGGITQSPKYLFRKEGQNVTLSCEQNLNHDAMYWYRQDPGQGLRLIYYSQIVNDFQKGDIAEGYSVSREKKESFPLTVTSAQKNPTAFYLCASSITGTGGTEAFFGQGTRLTVV.